The next 8 T cell receptor beta chains were all read from a single sample in a study of T cell responses to AZD1222 COVID-19 vaccine. Sequencing was performed with immunoSEQ multiplex PCR; in TCRdb, only in-frame clones are kept and a portion is missing. The sample includes about 69,000 clones, approximately 87% seen only once; the top ten take roughly 25%. The source was peripheral blood, collected 28 days after the second AZD1222 dose. Every receptor here comes from an adult who received the AZD1222 COVID-19 vaccine.

This chain connects TRBV7-9 to TRBJ2-7, with 14 positions matching TRBD2. The CDR3 consists of 16 residues. The ends lost 5 bases at V and 5 bases at J; junction bases unmatched: 8. Germline CDR1 reads SEHNR; CDR2 reads FQNEAQ (reference sequence). DNA of the CDR3: TGTGCCAGCAGCAAGGGACTAGCGGGAGCCGGGGACGAGCAGTACTTC. It codes for CASSKGLAGAGDEQYF.

The chain combines TRBV5-1 with TRBJ1-3; D uncertain. The CDR3 consists of 13 residues. Looked up from germline, CDR1 is SGHRS and CDR2 is YFSETQ. V gave up 0 bases and J gave up 6 bases, with 7 bases separating them. CDR3 residues: CASSLGSQNTIYF. Here the CDR3 DNA reads TGCGCCAGCAGCTTGGGTTCTCAAAACACCATATATTTT.

The chain's CDR3 is CASGAAYGYTF. The CDR3, as DNA: TGTGCCAGCGGGGCTGCCTATGGCTACACCTTC. The chain joins TRBV28 to TRBJ1-2, with D possibly being TRBD1 (5 bases). V was pared by 8 bases and J by 4 bases, with 8 bases between. Per germline, CDR1 MDHEN and CDR2 SYDVKM. The CDR3 is 11 amino acids.

The rearrangement uses TRBV5-4 and TRBJ2-5, with TRBD2 matching 14 bases. Germline-derived CDR1 and CDR2 are SGHNT and YYREEE (reference sequence). The junction had 6 bases not matched to a gene; V was cut back by 4 bases and J by 4 bases. The CDR3 runs 16 residues. The CDR3 DNA reads as TGTGCCAGCAGCGAGAGACTAGCGGGAGGGGGAGAGACCCAGTACTTC. Translating gives CASSERLAGGGETQYF.

The rearrangement uses TRBV6-5 and TRBJ1-2, with 7 nucleotides matching TRBD1. The CDR3 length is 13 residues. V lost 5 bases, J lost 4 bases, and 4 bases stayed unmatched. In germline, CDR1 is MNHEY, CDR2 SVGAGI. CDR3 sequence: CASSIDRVYGYTF. The CDR3 nucleotides read TGTGCCAGCAGTATCGACAGGGTCTATGGCTACACCTTC.

Concerning this clone: At one end the junction does not follow the germline gene, possibly because of a read error. The chain uses TRBV7-7 and TRBJ1-3; D might be TRBD1 (6 bases). The germline V gene encodes CDR1 SSHAT and CDR2 FNYEAQ (reference sequence). CDR3 size: 15 residues. The CDR3 DNA reads TGTGCTAGCAGCACCCTCGAGGGGGCTGGAAACACCATATATTTT. Its translation is CASSTLEGAGNTIYF.

The chain is built from TRBV21-1 and TRBJ1-6. TRBV21-1 is flagged as a pseudogene. The CDR3 length is 16 residues. For the CDR3, the DNA is TGTGCCAGCAGCAAAAAGGCGACGGGAGGCAATTCACCCCTCCACTTT. Translating gives CASSKKATGGNSPLHF.

V gene TRBV29-1 combines with J gene TRBJ2-3, with D perhaps matching TRBD1 (5 bases). Trimming took off 6 bases at V and 2 bases at J, with 15 bases between the two ends. CDR3 length: 14 residues. Germline V gene sequence: CDR1 SQVTM, CDR2 ANQGSEA. The chain's CDR3 is CSVRQGSLTDTQYF. The CDR3 DNA reads as TGCAGCGTCCGCCAGGGCAGTCTCACAGATACGCAGTATTTT.